Below, one T cell receptor beta chain is given with its context. Its antigen is still unknown. This CDR3 is built from 14 residues. Germline CDR1 and CDR2: SGHVS and FQNEAQ. Trimming shortened V by 5 bases and J by 0 bases, and 7 bases separated the two germline ends. Clones were read by immunoSEQ multiplex PCR, and TCRdb kept only the in-frame ones, dropping some. Of over 35,000 clones in the sample, just under 75% are singletons; the top ten hold 15% to 20%. This sample was included in a study of OX40 agonist ivuxolimab in advanced cancers. Whole-study context: Ivuxolimab is an agonistic anti-OX40 (CD134) antibody, and patients were treated with it. Study-level points and caveats: Some of the nonresponding patients also showed low levels of normalized T-cell clonal expansion.

Autoimmune disease history or systemic immunosuppression excluded patients. Drawing of blood for sampling happened at baseline, at cycle 4 day 1, and at cycle 7 day 1. Here the sequenced sample was CD4+ or CD8+ T cells sorted from blood, taken in a trial of the OX40 agonist ivuxolimab. The chain joins TRBV7-8 to TRBJ1-4, with no clear D. This TCR derives from an adult with an advanced solid tumor such as melanoma, head and neck, liver or kidney cancer. The CDR3 sequence: CASSPTATNEKLFF. CDR3 bases: TGTGCCAGCAGCCCCACGGCAACTAATGAAAAACTGTTTTTT.